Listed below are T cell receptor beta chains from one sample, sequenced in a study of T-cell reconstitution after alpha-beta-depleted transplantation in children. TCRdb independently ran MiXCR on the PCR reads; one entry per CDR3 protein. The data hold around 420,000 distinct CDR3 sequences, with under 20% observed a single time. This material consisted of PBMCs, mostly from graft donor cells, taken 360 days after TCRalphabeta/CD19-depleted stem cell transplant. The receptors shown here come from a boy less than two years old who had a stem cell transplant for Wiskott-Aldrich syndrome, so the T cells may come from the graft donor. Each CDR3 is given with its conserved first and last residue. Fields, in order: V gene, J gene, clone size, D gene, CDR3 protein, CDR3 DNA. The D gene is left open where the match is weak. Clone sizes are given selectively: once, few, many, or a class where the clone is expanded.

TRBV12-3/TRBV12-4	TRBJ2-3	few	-	CASSFETGPRTDTQYF	TGTGCCAGCAGTTTTGAAACAGGGCCCCGCACAGATACGCAGTATTTT
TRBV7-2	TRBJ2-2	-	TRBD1	CASSSPRQGTAGELFF	TGTGCCAGCAGCTCTCCCCGACAGGGAACCGCCGGGGAGCTGTTTTTT
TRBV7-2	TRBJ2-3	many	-	CASSLDLRTDTQYF	TGTGCCAGCAGCTTGGACCTCCGCACAGATACGCAGTATTTT
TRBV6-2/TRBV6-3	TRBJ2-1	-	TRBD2	CASSYSFGLAGASNPNEQFF	TGTGCCAGCAGTTACTCCTTCGGACTAGCGGGAGCCTCCAACCCTAATGAGCAGTTCTTC
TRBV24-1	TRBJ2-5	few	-	CATSDPTGWGETQYF	TGTGCCACCAGTGATCCTACAGGTTGGGGAGAGACCCAGTACTTC
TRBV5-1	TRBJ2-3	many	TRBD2	CASSLFPAGGADTQYF	TGCGCCAGCAGCTTGTTTCCAGCGGGGGGTGCAGATACGCAGTATTTT
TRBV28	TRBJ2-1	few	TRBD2	CASSRTGLALNEQFF	TGTGCCAGCAGCCGGACCGGACTAGCTCTCAATGAGCAGTTCTTC
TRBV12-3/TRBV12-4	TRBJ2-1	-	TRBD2	CASSRTSGTVKNEQFF	TGTGCCAGCAGTCGGACTAGCGGGACAGTTAAGAATGAGCAGTTCTTC
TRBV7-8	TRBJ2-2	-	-	CASSPRKGLTGELFF	TGTGCCAGCAGCCCCCGTAAGGGGCTAACCGGGGAGCTGTTTTTT
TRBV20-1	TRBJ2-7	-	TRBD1	CSARDRRGQGGYEQYF	TGCAGTGCTAGAGATAGGAGGGGACAGGGAGGCTACGAGCAGTACTTC
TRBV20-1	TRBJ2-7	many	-	CSARVRFGREQYF	TGCAGTGCTAGAGTTAGGTTCGGGCGGGAGCAGTACTTC
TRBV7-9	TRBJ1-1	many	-	CASSLEGGAEAFF	TGTGCCAGCAGCTTAGAGGGGGGGGCCGAAGCTTTCTTT
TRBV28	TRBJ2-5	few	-	CASSSAGETQYF	TGTGCCAGCAGTTCCGCGGGGGAGACCCAGTACTTC
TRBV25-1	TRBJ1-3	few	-	CASPHGGYRNTIYF	TGTGCCAGCCCCCATGGGGGATATAGAAACACCATATATTTT
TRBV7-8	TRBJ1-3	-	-	CASSLSAGPNTIYF	TGTGCCAGCAGCTTATCGGCCGGTCCAAACACCATATATTTT
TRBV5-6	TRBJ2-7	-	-	CASSLTRTPYEQYF	TGTGCCAGCAGCTTGACTAGGACCCCCTACGAGCAGTACTTC